These 22 T cell receptor beta chains share one sample of origin, sequenced in a study of radiation and T cells in renal cell carcinoma. Documented treatment: 15 Gy SBRT to primary tumor, nephrectomy 4 weeks later. TCRdb keeps only in-frame clones here, not all; method: immunoSEQ multiplex PCR. The sample has about 18,000 clones; over 45% are singletons. Sample: tumor tissue, taken from a patient whose treatment included radiotherapy and nephrectomy. These receptors were obtained from a man aged 45-65 years with renal cell carcinoma.

DNA of the CDR3: TGTGCCAGCAGTCCTACAACCCTTACAGGGGATGAGCAGTTCTTC. Protein sequence: CASSPTTLTGDEQFF. The chain links TRBV2 to TRBJ2-1, with 7 positions matching TRBD1. CDR1 and CDR2 from the germline V gene are SNHLY and FYNNEI. This CDR3 spans 15 amino acids. V lost 5 bases and J lost 8; bases outside the gene matches: 12.

The chain has TRBV15 and TRBJ1-3; no clear D gene. V shed 4 bases and J shed 2 bases, with 6 bases lying between them. The CDR3 is 13 residues long. Germline V CDR1 and CDR2: LNHNV, YYDKDF (reference sequence). This chain's CDR3 is CATSKGTGNTIYF. The CDR3 DNA reads as TGTGCCACCAGCAAAGGAACTGGAAACACCATATATTTT.

The J gene is TRBJ2-3, the V gene TRBV4-3, with TRBD2 matching 10 bases. Per germline, CDR1 LGHNA and CDR2 YSLEER. Losses at the gene ends were 7 bases for V and 0 bases for J; bases not matched to a gene: 13. This CDR3 is built from 18 residues. CDR3 region: CASTLSLAGASSTDTQYF. The CDR3 region has the DNA TGCGCCAGCACCTTAAGCCTAGCGGGGGCCTCTAGCACAGATACGCAGTATTTT.

This clone was counted between two and nine times. As DNA, the CDR3 is TGTGCCAGCAGTGGTATGGACAGAACCTATGGCTACACCTTC. This encodes CASSGMDRTYGYTF. The rearrangement joins TRBV25-1 to TRBJ1-2; weak D call: TRBD1 (6 bases). Germline V gene data show CDR1 as MGHDK and CDR2 as SYGVNS. Trimming removed 4 bases from V and 4 bases from J, with 13 bases in between. The CDR3 consists of 14 residues.

V and J are TRBV28 and TRBJ2-5; 8 bases map to TRBD1. V was clipped by 7 bases and J by 3 bases; unmatched bases: 13. The V gene's germline CDR1 is MDHEN and CDR2 SYDVKM. The CDR3 totals 16 residues. CDR3 protein: CASTSPFPGQEETQYF. As DNA, the CDR3 is TGTGCCAGCACCTCCCCCTTTCCGGGACAGGAAGAGACCCAGTACTTC.

This clone was seen more than once but under ten times. V usage is TRBV18 and J usage is TRBJ2-4; 8 bases fit TRBD1. The J segment lost 8 bases and the V segment lost 2 bases, leaving 8 bases of the junction unmatched. CDR1 is KGHSH and CDR2 is LQKENI in the germline V gene. CDR3 size: 15 residues. Written as DNA, the CDR3 is TGTGCCAGCTCACCAGCGGGACAGGCCGGTGACATTCAGTACTTC. Protein product: CASSPAGQAGDIQYF.

This clone was found a few times. The chain has TRBV6-6 and TRBJ2-7, with D maybe TRBD2 (5 bases). This CDR3 spans 15 amino acids. From germline, CDR1 is MNHNY and CDR2 SVGAGI (reference sequence). V was cut by 6 bases and J by 7 bases, with 22 bases left in between. The CDR3: CASRAPATETGEQYF. CDR3 DNA sequence: TGTGCCAGCAGGGCGCCGGCCACAGAGACGGGGGAGCAGTACTTC.

The gene calls are TRBV18 and TRBJ2-2; D uncertain. Trimming left V 3 bases short and J 4 bases short, with 6 bases between. The CDR3 sequence is 13 residues long. CDR1 is KGHSH and CDR2 is LQKENI in the germline V gene. CDR3 in amino acids: CASSPRFTGELFF. The CDR3 bases are TGTGCCAGCTCACCTCGTTTCACCGGGGAGCTGTTTTTT.

The rearrangement uses TRBV7-2 and TRBJ2-1; 8 positions agree with TRBD1. Losses at the gene ends were 4 bases for V and 9 bases for J; bases not matched to a gene: 5. The CDR3 sequence is 13 residues long. Germline V gene lookup returns CDR1 SGHTA and CDR2 FQGNSA. DNA for the CDR3: TGTGCCAGCAGCTCACTGGGGACAGGTGAGCAGTTCTTC. This translates into CASSSLGTGEQFF.

This clone was counted between two and nine times. This sequence joins TRBV5-1 and TRBJ2-6; unclear D gene. The germline V gene has CDR1 SGHRS and CDR2 YFSETQ. The V end lost 0 bases, the J end lost 0 bases, and 19 bases lay between the germline ends. CDR3 length: 20 residues. CDR3 in amino acids: CASSLDRWGALVSGANVLTF. CDR3 nucleotide sequence: TGCGCCAGCAGCTTGGATCGTTGGGGTGCCCTTGTCTCTGGGGCCAACGTCCTGACTTTC. Full variable domain (remainder filled in from reference TRBV5-1 and TRBJ2-6): KAGVTQTPRYLIKTRGQQVTLSCSPISGHRSVSWYQQTPGQGLQFLFEYFSETQRNKGNFPGRFSGRQFSNSRSEMNVSTLELGDSALYLCASSLDRWGALVSGANVLTFGAGSRLTVL.

The chain couples TRBV5-5 to TRBJ1-1; possible D gene TRBD1, 5 bases. Per germline, CDR1 SGHKS and CDR2 YYEKEE (reference sequence). V was shortened by 4 bases and J by 1 base, with 17 bases between the two germline ends. The CDR3 has 16 residues. CDR3 residues: CASSTGRTNQNTEAFF. CDR3 nucleotide sequence: TGTGCCAGCAGCACAGGACGGACGAATCAGAACACTGAAGCTTTCTTT. The full variable domain, in which reference TRBV5-5 and TRBJ1-1 provide the parts outside the CDR3, is DAGVTQSPTHLIKTRGQQVTLRCSPISGHKSVSWYQQVLGQGPQFIFQYYEKEERGRGNFPDRFSARQFPNYSSELNVNALLLGDSALYLCASSTGRTNQNTEAFFGQGTRLTVV.

This clone was counted only a few times. The chain uses TRBV29-1 and TRBJ2-1; D uncertain. V shed 5 bases and J shed 8 bases, with 13 bases lying between them. This CDR3 spans 12 amino acids. Germline V gene lookup returns CDR1 SQVTM and CDR2 ANQGSEA. In DNA form, the CDR3 reads TGCAGCGTTTCGACCTGGACCGATGAGCAGTTCTTC. Translation: CSVSTWTDEQFF.

There are a few counts of this clone. The chain employs TRBV19 and TRBJ1-5; D is uncertain. The CDR3 consists of 16 residues. Germline values: CDR1 LNHDA, CDR2 SQIVND (reference sequence). Trimming cost V 7 bases and J 1 base, with 17 bases left between them. CDR3 nucleotide sequence: TGTGCCAGTACCATGGGAAGAGGGATCAGCAATCAGCCCCAGCATTTT. The encoded protein is CASTMGRGISNQPQHF.

In this sample, this clone turned up a few times. The gene calls are TRBV13 and TRBJ2-1; weak D call: TRBD1 (6 bases). The germline V gene has CDR1 PRHDT and CDR2 FYEKMQ (reference sequence). V was cut by 3 bases and J by 6 bases, with 12 bases left in between. This CDR3 has 14 residues. Here the CDR3 DNA reads TGTGCCAGCAGCTTTCAGGGGACCCTCAATGAGCAGTTCTTC. It translates to CASSFQGTLNEQFF.

This clone was detected only a few times. The V call is TRBV4-1, the J call TRBJ1-1; 9 bases line up with TRBD1. This CDR3 has 17 residues. V lost 1 base to trimming and J lost 4 bases; unmatched junction nucleotides: 10. Germline values: CDR1 MGHRA, CDR2 YSYEKL. CDR3 DNA sequence: TGCGCCAGCAGCCAAGGGAGGCGACAGGGGGAGGGCACTGAAGCTTTCTTT. Translated: CASSQGRRQGEGTEAFF.

J is TRBJ1-1 and V is TRBV19, with 11 bases lining up with TRBD1. V was pared by 5 bases and J by 3 bases, with 20 bases of the junction left unmatched. The CDR3 has 20 amino acids. Germline CDR1 LNHDA, CDR2 SQIVND (reference sequence). The CDR3 spells CASSGGDRGYPQVRDTEAFF. Here the CDR3 DNA reads TGTGCCAGTAGTGGAGGGGACAGGGGGTACCCTCAAGTCCGGGACACTGAAGCTTTCTTT. The full variable domain, its missing parts supplied by reference TRBV19 and TRBJ1-1, is DGGITQSPKYLFRKEGQNVTLSCEQNLNHDAMYWYRQDPGQGLRLIYYSQIVNDFQKGDIAEGYSVSREKKESFPLTVTSAQKNPTAFYLCASSGGDRGYPQVRDTEAFFGQGTRLTVV.

The chain recombines TRBV7-8 with TRBJ2-5; TRBD2 agrees at 7 bases. Looked up from germline, CDR1 is SGHVS and CDR2 is FQNEAQ. V lost 8 bases and J lost 4; bases outside the gene matches: 7. The CDR3 runs 13 residues. The CDR3 here is CASLFSGGETQYF. The CDR3 nucleotides read TGTGCCAGCTTATTTTCGGGGGGAGAGACCCAGTACTTC.

The V call is TRBV5-8, the J call TRBJ1-4; D not certain. Germline V lookup: CDR1 SGHTS, CDR2 YDEGEE. The V end lost 6 bases, the J end lost 7 bases, and 10 bases lay between the germline ends. This CDR3 has 12 residues. CDR3 DNA: TGTGCCAGCATGGGCGTTGGTGAAAAACTGTTTTTT. This translates into CASMGVGEKLFF.

The V call is TRBV5-1, the J call TRBJ2-3; D remains ambiguous. CDR1 SGHRS and CDR2 YFSETQ come from the germline V gene. The CDR3 has 16 residues. V gave up 2 bases and J gave up 3 bases, with 16 bases separating them. The DNA for the CDR3 is TGCGCCAGCAGCTTTATACGTCCACTCAAGACAGATACGCAGTATTTT. Its translation is CASSFIRPLKTDTQYF.

V and J are TRBV5-1 and TRBJ2-7; 15 nucleotides agree with TRBD2. V lost 3 bases, J lost 6 bases, and 1 base stayed unmatched. The germline V gene has CDR1 SGHRS and CDR2 YFSETQ. CDR3 length: 14 amino acids. The CDR3 region is CASSSGLAGGEQYF. CDR3 coding DNA: TGCGCCAGCAGCTCGGGACTAGCGGGAGGCGAGCAGTACTTC.

In this sample, this clone turned up a few times. The chain combines TRBV7-9 with TRBJ2-7; 8 nucleotides line up with TRBD1. The CDR3 length is 16 residues. The junction had 7 bases not matched to a gene; V was cut back by 3 bases and J by 0 bases. The germline V gene encodes CDR1 SEHNR and CDR2 FQNEAQ (reference sequence). CDR3 region: CASSLLGTGSSYEQYF. The CDR3 DNA reads TGTGCCAGCAGCTTGCTCGGGACAGGAAGCTCCTACGAGCAGTACTTC.

CDR3 sequence reads: CASSRRGRNDGYTF. CDR3 nucleotides: TGTGCCAGTAGCCGAAGGGGGCGGAACGATGGCTACACCTTC. The rearrangement uses TRBV19 and TRBJ1-2; 7 nucleotides align to TRBD1. There are 14 residues in the CDR3. J was trimmed by 6 bases and V by 6 bases; bases with no gene match: 10. CDR1 and CDR2 (germline): LNHDA, SQIVND (reference sequence).